The 22 T cell receptor beta chains given below trace back to one sample, sequenced in a study of regulatory T cells in long-lasting Graves disease (dated by TCRdb to the early 2020s). Library prep was done by multiplex PCR. Data came from an Illumina HiSeq 4000. iRepertoire HTBI primers and Arm-PCR amplification of CDR3 regions were used to construct TCR beta libraries. In-frame beta chains were kept once TCRdb had trimmed the public reads at Q25 with fastp and called clones with MiXCR. Each entry is one CDR3 protein sequence, shown with its most common DNA and genes. This sample has about half a million distinct CDR3 sequences in its table, and approximately 22% of those were observed once. The ten largest clones represent around 12% of the sample. This specimen's time point label, per the study, means: persistent/refractory GD, antithyroid drugs over 5 years with positive TRAb. For both TCR sequencing and RNA sequencing, RNA was extracted from PBMCs using TRIzol.

The sequences come from peripheral blood mononuclear cells (PBMCs), collected when the disease was refractory, from a patient treated with antithyroid drugs. These receptors came from a female donor with Graves disease.

This clonotype was found a few times. The chain links TRBV5-4 to TRBJ1-4, with TRBD1 matching 8 bases. Losses at the gene ends were 9 bases for V and 7 bases for J; bases not matched to a gene: 11. CDR1 and CDR2 from the germline V gene are SGHNT and YYREEE (reference sequence). This CDR3 spans 14 amino acids. The CDR3 DNA reads as TGTGCCATCTCATCGCAGGGGGCGTCTGAAAAACTGTTTTTT. Its translation: CAISSQGASEKLFF.

The chain has TRBV18 and TRBJ2-7, with D possibly matching TRBD1 (6 bases). The germline CDR1 and CDR2 sequences are KGHSH and LQKENI. The CDR3 extends over 15 amino acids. V shed 2 bases and J shed 0 bases, with 11 bases lying between them. The CDR3 DNA is TGTGCCAGCTCACCAGAGGGGGTTACCTCCTACGAGCAGTACTTC. Its translation is CASSPEGVTSYEQYF.

This rearrangement joins TRBV11-2 to TRBJ1-4; TRBD1 matches at 9 bases. The V and J ends lost 1 base and 8 bases, in that order; junction bases with no gene match: 14. Germline-derived CDR1 and CDR2 are SGHAT and FQNNGV. The CDR3 has 18 amino acids. CDR3 in amino acids: CASSLGLSPQGAEEKLFF. The CDR3 nucleotides read TGTGCCAGCAGCTTAGGACTTTCACCACAGGGGGCAGAAGAAAAACTGTTTTTT. The whole variable domain, filled in from reference TRBV11-2 and TRBJ1-4, reads EAGVAQSPRYKIIEKRQSVAFWCNPISGHATLYWYQQILGQGPKLLIQFQNNGVVDDSQLPKDRFSAERLKGVDSTLKIQPAKLEDSAVYLCASSLGLSPQGAEEKLFFGSGTQLSVL.

This clonotype was seen a handful of times. V gene TRBV6-1 combines with J gene TRBJ1-5, with 9 bases aligning to TRBD1. CDR3 length equals 14 residues. The junction had 7 bases not matched to a gene; V was cut back by 10 bases and J by 3 bases. Germline V gene sequence: CDR1 MNHNS, CDR2 SASEGT. CDR3 nucleotide sequence: TGTGCCACGTCGCGGGACAGGGACAATCAGCCCCAGCATTTT. Its translation: CATSRDRDNQPQHF.

This clonotype was observed a few times. The rearrangement links TRBV5-1 to TRBJ2-7; maybe TRBD2 (5 bases). Germline-derived CDR1 and CDR2 are SGHRS and YFSETQ. Trimming took 1 base from V and 2 from J, leaving 10 bases between them. CDR3 length: 14 residues. CDR3 DNA: TGCGCCAGCAGCTTGCGCGAGCGGACCTACGAGCAGTACTTC. Translation gives CASSLRERTYEQYF.

Comments on this clonotype: The junction departs from the called germline gene at one end, perhaps through a read error. The chain couples TRBV28 to TRBJ2-4, with D perhaps being TRBD1 or TRBD2 (6 bases each). Germline assignment: CDR1 MDHEN and CDR2 SYDVKM. The CDR3 contains 14 residues. As DNA, the CDR3 is TGTGCCAACAGTTTAGGGGGGGCCAAAAACATTCAGTACTTC. Translating gives CANSLGGAKNIQYF. Full variable domain (outside the CDR3, taken from reference TRBV28 and TRBJ2-4): DVKVTQSSRYLVKRTGEKVFLECVQDMDHENMFWYRQDPGLGLRLIYFSYDVKMKEKGDIPEGYSVSREKKERFSLILESASTNQTSMYLCANSLGGAKNIQYFGAGTRLSVL.

The chain recombines TRBV4-1 with TRBJ1-4; D gene unclear. This CDR3 region has 13 residues. CDR1 MGHRA and CDR2 YSYEKL come from the germline V gene. V was clipped by 4 bases and J by 8 bases, with 11 bases between them. CDR3 residues: CASSLGLEEKLFF. The CDR3 DNA is TGCGCCAGCAGCCTAGGATTAGAGGAAAAACTGTTTTTT.

This clonotype was counted many times. This sequence joins TRBV24-1 and TRBJ2-2; 8 bases map to TRBD1. The germline CDR1 and CDR2 sequences are KGHDR and SFDVKD. V lost 4 bases and J lost 6; bases outside the gene matches: 6. CDR3 length: 15 residues. CDR3 sequence: CATSDTDRAPGELFF. For the CDR3, the DNA is TGTGCCACCAGTGACACGGACAGGGCCCCCGGGGAGCTGTTTTTT.

This clonotype was seen ten or more times. The genes are TRBV7-2 and TRBJ2-5, with 10 bases matching TRBD2. The germline gives CDR1 SGHTA, CDR2 FQGNSA. The CDR3 sequence is 15 residues long. V shed 0 bases and J 3 bases; nucleotides not matched to a gene: 1. The CDR3 sequence is CASSLAAGGEETQYF. DNA for the CDR3: TGTGCCAGCAGCTTAGCAGCGGGAGGGGAAGAGACCCAGTACTTC.

There are a few counts of this clonotype. The chain recombines TRBV3-1 with TRBJ1-2; possible D gene TRBD1, 5 bases. Germline lookup yields CDR1 LGHDT and CDR2 YNNKEL (reference sequence). Trimming removed 4 bases from V and 4 bases from J, with 16 bases in between. The CDR3 length is 15 residues. The DNA for the CDR3 is TGTGCCAGCAGCCGACCGGACATTGGGGGCTATGGCTACACCTTC. Amino acids: CASSRPDIGGYGYTF.

Remarks on this clonotype: A much more abundant neighbour one base away suggests this may be a read error. This chain uses TRBV28 with TRBJ2-2; a possible D gene is TRBD2 (6 bases). CDR1 and CDR2 (germline): MDHEN, SYDVKM. CDR3 length: 15 amino acids. As DNA, the CDR3 is TGTGCCATCAGTCAAGATACTAGCTACACCGGGGAGCTGTTTTTT. This encodes CAISQDTSYTGELFF.

V and J are TRBV14 and TRBJ1-4, with a possible D match to TRBD1 (5 bases). This CDR3 has 15 amino acids. V was cut by 2 bases and J by 7 bases, with 14 bases left in between. Germline CDR1 is SGHDN and CDR2 is FVKESK. CDR3 residues: CASSQLRESSEKLFF. The CDR3 DNA is TGTGCCAGCAGCCAACTCAGGGAGAGTAGTGAAAAACTGTTTTTT.

This clonotype has a handful of counts. In DNA form, the CDR3 reads TGTGCCAGCAGCCCTCCTCTCCGGGGAGCTAACACTGAAGCTTTCTTT. Translated, it gives CASSPPLRGANTEAFF. The genes are TRBV7-6 and TRBJ1-1, with D unresolved. The germline V and J ends were trimmed by 5 bases and 2 bases, with 18 bases remaining between them. CDR1 and CDR2 (germline): SGHVS, FNYEAQ. CDR3 length: 16 amino acids.

Points on this clonotype: A much larger clone differs by one base, so this may be a read error. It is likely a read error, because the conserved phenylalanine at the end of the CDR3 is missing. The DNA for the CDR3 is TGTGCCAGCAGTGATCGTACCCGGGGGGGCGGCAATCAGCCCCAGCATCTT. Protein: CASSDRTRGGGNQPQHL. The V call is TRBV12-3 or TRBV12-4, the J call TRBJ1-5; tentatively, D is TRBD1 (6 bases). With 5 bases removed from V and 2 bases from J, the gap between germline ends came to 19 bases. This CDR3 region has 17 residues.

This clonotype has only one observation. This rearrangement joins TRBV9 to TRBJ2-4, with 7 bases lining up with TRBD1. Germline V CDR1 and CDR2: SGDLS, YYNGEE. V was clipped by 0 bases and J by 5 bases; unmatched bases: 2. There are 14 residues in the CDR3. Written as DNA, the CDR3 is TGTGCCAGCAGCGTAGGGGACAGAGAAAACATTCAGTACTTC. Protein sequence: CASSVGDRENIQYF.

On this clonotype: A clone one base away is much larger, so this may be a read error. V and J are TRBV30 and TRBJ1-1; D is perhaps TRBD1 (6 bases). There are 14 residues in the CDR3. The germline V gene has CDR1 GTSNPN and CDR2 SVGIG (reference sequence). The CDR3 coding sequence is TGTGCCGGTGACCGACAGGCGAAGAACACTGAAGCTTCCTTT. Residues: CAGDRQAKNTEASF.

As concerns this clonotype: A much larger clonotype is one base distant, so this may be a read error. V gene TRBV10-3 combines with J gene TRBJ1-1; a possible D gene is TRBD1 (5 bases). This CDR3 is 12 amino acids long. Germline V gene data show CDR1 as ENHRY and CDR2 as SYGVKD. V lost 4 bases and J 6 bases, leaving 9 bases between the germline ends. CDR3 protein: CAISGGLAEAFF. Written as DNA, the CDR3 is TGTGCCATCAGTGGGGGCTTAGCTGAAGCTTTCTTT.

This clonotype has just one count. The chain is built from TRBV30 and TRBJ2-7; D is ambiguous. There are 12 residues in the CDR3. Trimming stripped 4 bases from V and 4 bases from J, with 11 bases between. Germline CDR1 reads GTSNPN; CDR2 reads SVGIG (reference sequence). The DNA of the CDR3 is TGTGCCTGGAACCCCGGAAAATACGAGCAGTACTTC. Its translation is CAWNPGKYEQYF. Full variable domain (rest looked up from reference TRBV30 and TRBJ2-7): SQTIHQWPATLVQPVGSPLSLECTVEGTSNPNLYWYRQAAGRGLQLLFYSVGIGQISSEVPQNLSASRPQDRQFILSSKKLLLSDSGFYLCAWNPGKYEQYFGPGTRLTVT.

This clonotype showed up many times. The chain uses TRBV20-1 and TRBJ1-1, with a possible D match to TRBD1 (5 bases). Germline V gene sequence: CDR1 DFQATT, CDR2 SNEGSKA (reference sequence). Trimming stripped 1 base from V and 4 bases from J, with 7 bases between. The CDR3 is 12 amino acids. Written as DNA, the CDR3 is TGCAGTGCTAGAGCGGGGGGCACTGAAGCTTTCTTT. Translating gives CSARAGGTEAFF.

This clonotype was seen a few times. This chain joins TRBV6-1 and TRBJ2-4; 8 bases are a match to TRBD1. With V trimmed by 6 bases and J by 2 bases, 9 bases remained unmatched. The germline CDR1 and CDR2 sequences are MNHNS and SASEGT. The CDR3 runs to 16 residues. Written as DNA, the CDR3 is TGTGCCAGCAGCCGCCGGACAGGGACGACCAAAAACATTCAGTACTTC. It is translated as CASSRRTGTTKNIQYF.

This clonotype was detected many times. The genes are TRBV12-3 or TRBV12-4 and TRBJ2-7, with 9 positions matching TRBD1. CDR3 length equals 14 residues. Trimming cost V 6 bases and J 3 bases; bases outside gene matches: 6. CDR3 in amino acids: CASREGGQGYEQYF. Written as DNA, the CDR3 is TGTGCCAGCAGAGAAGGGGGACAGGGCTACGAGCAGTACTTC.

The chain recombines TRBV14 with TRBJ2-5, with TRBD2 matching over 9 bases. CDR1 is SGHDN, CDR2 FVKESK, per germline. Trimming removed 0 bases from V and 0 bases from J; junction bases left unmatched: 8. This CDR3 contains 18 residues. The CDR3 DNA reads as TGTGCCAGCAGCCAAGATGGCCTAGCGGGACCGTACCAAGAGACCCAGTACTTC. Translated, it gives CASSQDGLAGPYQETQYF.